The 2 T cell receptor beta chains given below trace back to one sample, sequenced in a study of blood T cell repertoires in COVID-19. TCRdb's table, derived via immunoSEQ multiplex PCR, lists solely in-frame clones and lacks some. Of about 220,000 clones detected, around 83% appear once; the ten largest clones hold 7% to 10%. The sequenced material came from peripheral blood. The receptor source for this set is a woman between 45 and 65 years old with acute or convalescent COVID-19.

The J gene is TRBJ2-6, the V gene TRBV5-4; 7 bases align to TRBD1. Germline V gene data show CDR1 as SGHNT and CDR2 as YYREEE (reference sequence). V lost 0 bases to trimming and J lost 2 bases; unmatched junction nucleotides: 2. CDR3 length equals 16 residues. CDR3 amino acids: CASSLERGPGANVLTF. CDR3 bases: TGTGCCAGCAGCTTGGAGAGGGGGCCTGGGGCCAACGTCCTGACTTTC.

This rearrangement joins TRBV10-3 to TRBJ2-5, with no clear D. Germline V gene sequence: CDR1 ENHRY, CDR2 SYGVKD. This CDR3 is 13 amino acids long. With 0 bases removed from V and 5 bases from J, the gap between germline ends came to 7 bases. As DNA, the CDR3 is TGTGCCATCAGTGAGTCCGGGTGGGAGACCCAGTACTTC. It codes for CAISESGWETQYF.